The T cell receptor (beta chain) described here comes from a study of beta chain bispecific antibodies for T cell cancers. In the study overall: TRBV sequencing of surviving healthy T cells measured each family's depletion.

Findings and limits, study-wide: In these mixed samples, most targeted TRBV reads derived from the leukemia cell line.

Blood mononuclear cells were expanded for 3 to 4 days using either OKT3 anti-CD3 antibody or CD3/CD28 beads. CDR3 length equals 14 residues. Trimming cost V 4 bases and J 0 bases; bases outside gene matches: 2. Per the germline V gene, CDR1 is SGHNT and CDR2 is YYREEE (reference sequence). Concerning this clonotype: Its antigen is unidentified.

TCRdb fed the 5' RACE reads into MiXCR, producing one record per CDR3 protein. Here the sample spans some 20,000 distinct CDR3 sequences, roughly 2.6% being singletons. The clonotype was recovered from a human donor in good health. Some clones in this sample may be carry-over from other donors' samples. The chain couples TRBV5-4 to TRBJ2-3; 7 nucleotides match TRBD2. Sample: healthy donor T cells cultured with leukemia cells. The CDR3 region is CASSGRVSTDTQYF. CDR3 bases: TGTGCCAGCAGCGGGAGGGTGAGCACAGATACGCAGTATTTT.